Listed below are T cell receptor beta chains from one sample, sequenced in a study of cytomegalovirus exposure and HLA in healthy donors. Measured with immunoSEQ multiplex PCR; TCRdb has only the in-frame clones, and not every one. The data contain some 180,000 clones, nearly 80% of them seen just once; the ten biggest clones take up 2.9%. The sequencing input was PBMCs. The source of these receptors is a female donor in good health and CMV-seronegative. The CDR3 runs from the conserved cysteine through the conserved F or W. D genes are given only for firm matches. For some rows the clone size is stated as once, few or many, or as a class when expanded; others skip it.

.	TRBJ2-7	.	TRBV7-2	CASSPRISYEQYF	TGTGCCAGCAGCCCGAGGATCTCCTACGAGCAGTACTTC
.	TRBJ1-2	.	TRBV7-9	CASSSRSDRLNYGYTF	TGTGCCAGCAGCTCCAGGAGCGACAGACTTAACTATGGCTACACCTTC
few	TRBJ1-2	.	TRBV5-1	CASSDPSQVGGYTF	TGCGCCAGCAGCGATCCGTCACAGGTCGGGGGCTACACCTTC
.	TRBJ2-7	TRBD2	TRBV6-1	CASTLAGASREQYF	TGTGCCAGCACCTTAGCGGGAGCGTCGCGGGAGCAGTACTTC
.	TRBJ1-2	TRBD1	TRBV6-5	CASAGTGRLSGYTF	TGTGCCAGCGCCGGGACAGGGAGGTTGAGTGGCTACACCTTC
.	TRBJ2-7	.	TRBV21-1	CANWDRSYEQYF	TGTGCCAATTGGGACAGAAGCTACGAGCAGTACTTC
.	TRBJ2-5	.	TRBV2	CASRSGTGFWETQYF	TGTGCCAGCAGGTCCGGGACTGGGTTTTGGGAGACCCAGTACTTC
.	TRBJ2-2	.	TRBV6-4	CASSAGSGQGTGELFF	TGTGCCAGCAGCGCGGGGAGCGGGCAAGGGACCGGGGAGCTGTTTTTT
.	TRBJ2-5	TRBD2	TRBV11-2	CASSWRGARETQYF	TGTGCCAGCAGCTGGCGGGGGGCGAGGGAGACCCAGTACTTC
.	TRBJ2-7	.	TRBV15	CATSRQGPSYEQYF	TGTGCCACCAGCAGACAGGGGCCTTCCTACGAGCAGTACTTC
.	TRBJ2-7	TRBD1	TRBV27	CASSIGQGASYEQYF	TGTGCCAGCAGTATCGGACAGGGAGCTTCCTACGAGCAGTACTTC
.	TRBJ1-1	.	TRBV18	CASSPPGGIEAFF	TGTGCCAGCTCACCACCCGGGGGAATTGAAGCTTTCTTT
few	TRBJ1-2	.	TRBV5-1	CASSSPGRAGDGGYTF	TGCGCCAGCAGCTCCCCGGGGCGAGCAGGGGACGGTGGCTACACCTTC
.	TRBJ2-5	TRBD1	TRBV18	CASSRHRDREETQYF	TGTGCCAGCTCGCGACACCGGGACAGGGAAGAGACCCAGTACTTC
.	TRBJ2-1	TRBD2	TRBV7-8	CASSFRLARGSYNEQFF	TGTGCCAGCAGCTTCCGACTAGCCCGAGGCTCCTACAATGAGCAGTTCTTC
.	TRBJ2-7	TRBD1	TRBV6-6	CASSYSEWTGEQYF	TGTGCCAGCAGTTACTCGGAATGGACAGGGGAGCAGTACTTC
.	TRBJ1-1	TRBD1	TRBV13	CASRGRGGITEAFF	TGTGCCAGCAGGGGGAGAGGGGGCATCACTGAAGCTTTCTTT